This entry lists 3 T cell receptor beta chains sequenced from one sample in a study of shared clonotypes between healthy human individuals. Method: immunoSEQ multiplex PCR; TCRdb's copy keeps in-frame clones and lacks some. The data hold a few hundred thousand clones, with 80% to 90% observed a single time. The sequenced sample consisted of memory CD8+ T cells sorted from blood. Specified subset: CD45RO+ cells pooled with CCR7-negative TemRA cells. Receptor source: a man younger than 30 in good health.

The V gene is TRBV28, the J gene TRBJ2-1; D ambiguous. Germline V gene lookup returns CDR1 MDHEN and CDR2 SYDVKM. The CDR3 has 16 amino acids. Trimming pared 6 bases from V and 0 bases from J, leaving 15 bases between. CDR3 in amino acids: CASSTTKESSYNEQFF. DNA of the CDR3: TGTGCCAGCAGCACCACCAAGGAGAGCTCCTACAATGAGCAGTTCTTC.

The CDR3 DNA sequence: TGTGCCAGCAGTTTAGGGGGGATAGCCTATAATTCACCCCTCCACTTT. Translating gives CASSLGGIAYNSPLHF. The chain couples TRBV27 to TRBJ1-6; D perhaps matches TRBD1 (5 bases). CDR1 is MNHEY, CDR2 SMNVEV, per germline (reference sequence). The CDR3 consists of 16 residues. Trimming stripped 2 bases from V and 2 bases from J, with 10 bases between.

J is TRBJ2-7 and V is TRBV4-1; maybe TRBD2 (6 bases). CDR1 and CDR2 (germline): MGHRA, YSYEKL. The V end lost 0 bases, the J end lost 5 bases, and 17 bases lay between the germline ends. This CDR3 region has 16 residues. The CDR3 here is CASSQERGLTAHEQYF. The CDR3 DNA reads as TGCGCCAGCAGCCAAGAGAGAGGACTAACTGCACACGAGCAGTACTTC.